Sequencing of this TCR beta chain was carried out in a study of beta chain features in type 1 diabetes. Using CD45RO/CCR7/CD25/CD127/CD95/CD27, CD4+ naive, central memory, regulatory and stem cell-like memory cells were sorted. The study's findings and limits: Moderate yet significant TCRB CDR3 shortening was seen in Type 1 diabetes patients in all four CD4+ subsets. The question of HLA type influencing TCRB rearrangement was one that remained unresolved here.

Note on this clone: What it recognizes is unknown.

The CDR3 is 16 residues long. Looked up from germline, CDR1 is GTSNPN and CDR2 is SVGIG (reference sequence). V shed 0 bases and J 4 bases; nucleotides not matched to a gene: 8. cDNA synthesis used the whole RNA isolate, giving expressed TCRB sequences. Assay used: immunoSEQ multiplex PCR; TCRdb lists only in-frame clones, some missing. Of 640,000 or so clones listed, about an eighth were seen once; the top ten hold approximately 0.039%. The genes are TRBV30 and TRBJ1-2; TRBD1 matches at 10 bases. Sample: naive CD4+ T cells from blood. This receptor was identified in a man aged 18 to 30 with type 1 diabetes. The CDR3 DNA is TGTGCCTGGAGTGTCTTCGGGACAGGGGATTCCTATGGCTACACCTTC. Translation gives CAWSVFGTGDSYGYTF.